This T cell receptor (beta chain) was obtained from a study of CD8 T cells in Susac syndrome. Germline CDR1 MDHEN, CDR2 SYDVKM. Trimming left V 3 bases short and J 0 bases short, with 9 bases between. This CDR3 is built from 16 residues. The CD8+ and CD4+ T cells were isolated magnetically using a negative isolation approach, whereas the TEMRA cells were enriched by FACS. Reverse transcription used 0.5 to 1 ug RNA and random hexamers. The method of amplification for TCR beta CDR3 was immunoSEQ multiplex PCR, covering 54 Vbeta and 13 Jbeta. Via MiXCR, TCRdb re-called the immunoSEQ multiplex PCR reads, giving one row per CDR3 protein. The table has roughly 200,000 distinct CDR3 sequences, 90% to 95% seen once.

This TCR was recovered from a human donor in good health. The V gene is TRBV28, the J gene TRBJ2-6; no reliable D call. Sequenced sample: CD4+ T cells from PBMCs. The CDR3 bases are TGTGCCAGCAGTTTTCGAGGAAGCTCTGGGGCCAACGTCCTGACTTTC. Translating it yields CASSFRGSSGANVLTF.